A selection of T cell receptor beta chains follows, all from one sample in a study of T cells after yellow fever vaccination. MiXCR was run by TCRdb on the 5' RACE reads, yielding one entry per CDR3 protein. Among approximately 140,000 distinct CDR3 sequences, 7.7% were seen once, and the ten largest hold under 0.95%. This sample comprised CD4+ T cells sorted from PBMCs, obtained 5 days after the yellow fever booster vaccination. All receptors derive from a man between 25 and 39 years old who received the YFV17D yellow fever vaccine. CDR3s include the opening cysteine and the closing phenylalanine or tryptophan. D genes are given only for firm matches. Rows give clone size only sometimes, using once, few, many, or a class for an expanded clone.

clone_size | j_call | cdr3_length | v_call | d_call | cdr3_nt | cdr3_aa
many | TRBJ2-7 | 13 | TRBV12-3/TRBV12-4 | TRBD2 | TGTGCCAGCGAAACTAGCGGGGCCTACGAGCAGTACTTC | CASETSGAYEQYF
many | TRBJ2-1 | 16 | TRBV7-6 | TRBD2 | TGTGCCAGCAGCTTAGTCGCGGGAGGCTCCTACAATGAGCAGTTCTTC | CASSLVAGGSYNEQFF
many | TRBJ2-5 | 12 | TRBV29-1 | TRBD2 | TGCAGCGTTTCGGGAGGGCCTGAGACCCAGTACTTC | CSVSGGPETQYF
many | TRBJ2-1 | 16 | TRBV5-1 | TRBD2 | TGCGCCAGCAGCTCAGTGTACGGGACTAGCAGTGGAGAGCAGTTCTTC | CASSSVYGTSSGEQFF
few | TRBJ2-6 | 15 | TRBV10-3 | NA | TGTGCCATCAGTGAGCTGGGGACTGGGGCCAACGTCCTGACTTTC | CAISELGTGANVLTF
few | TRBJ1-5 | 15 | TRBV20-1 | NA | TGCAGTGCTAGTGACGGAATTTTTGGCAATCAGCCCCAGCATTTT | CSASDGIFGNQPQHF
many | TRBJ2-7 | 14 | TRBV20-1 | NA | TGCAGTGCTAGAGATCGGGTCGGCTTCGACGAGCAGTACTTC | CSARDRVGFDEQYF
many | TRBJ1-1 | 13 | TRBV18 | TRBD1 | TGTGCCAGCTCACCAGGGACAGGGGGTGAAGCTTTCTTT | CASSPGTGGEAFF
many | TRBJ2-3 | 16 | TRBV20-1 | TRBD2 | TGCAGTGCTAGAGATCTACTAGCGGGAGGTGTCGATACGCAGTATTTT | CSARDLLAGGVDTQYF
many | TRBJ2-1 | 17 | TRBV5-1 | TRBD2 | TGCGCCAGCAGCCCTACTGGGACTAGCGGGAGTGGCAATGAGCAGTTCTTC | CASSPTGTSGSGNEQFF
many | TRBJ1-4 | 15 | TRBV19 | NA | TGTGCCAGTAAGCCTACGGACAGTCTCGGTGAAAAACTGTTTTTT | CASKPTDSLGEKLFF
many | TRBJ2-1 | 17 | TRBV3-1 | TRBD2 | TGTGCCAGCAGAAAAGGCGCCGGGACTAGCGACTACAATGAGCAGTTCTTC | CASRKGAGTSDYNEQFF
few | TRBJ2-1 | 12 | TRBV11-2 | NA | TGTGCCAGCAACTTATTAGCGAATGAGCAGTTCTTC | CASNLLANEQFF
many | TRBJ2-2 | 14 | TRBV7-2 | TRBD2 | TGTGCCAGCAGCCAAAGGGCGGGAGGCGGGGAGCTGTTTTTT | CASSQRAGGGELFF
many | TRBJ2-7 | 14 | TRBV7-2 | TRBD1 | TGTGCCAGCGGGGCGGACAGGGGCGCCTACGAGCAGTACTTC | CASGADRGAYEQYF
many | TRBJ2-7 | 14 | TRBV7-2 | NA | TGTGCCAGCAGCCTTCAGGGGCTGCTCTACGAGCAGTACTTC | CASSLQGLLYEQYF
many | TRBJ1-4 | 15 | TRBV5-5 | NA | TGTGCCAGCAGCCTCCGATCGGTGGGGCGTGAAAAACTGTTTTTT | CASSLRSVGREKLFF
NA | TRBJ1-5 | 15 | TRBV3-1 | TRBD1 | TGTGCCAGCAGCCGCGGGACAGATAGCAATCAGCCCCAGCATTTT | CASSRGTDSNQPQHF
many | TRBJ2-5 | 11 | TRBV29-1 | NA | TGCAGCGTGGCTAATCAAGAGACCCAGTACTTC | CSVANQETQYF
few | TRBJ2-1 | 13 | TRBV6-2/TRBV6-3 | NA | TGTGCCAGCAGCACGACAGGGAGGAATGAGCAGTTCTTC | CASSTTGRNEQFF
many | TRBJ1-2 | 13 | TRBV3-1 | NA | TGTGCCAGCAGCCAAGAGACCTGGAGTGGCTACACCTTC | CASSQETWSGYTF
many | TRBJ1-2 | 12 | TRBV5-6 | NA | TGTGCCAGCAGCTTGGTGGCAGGCGGCTACACCTTC | CASSLVAGGYTF
once | TRBJ2-4 | 15 | TRBV3-1 | NA | TGTGCCTGCTGCCAAGACCCCCTCGCCAAAAACATTCAGTACTTC | CACCQDPLAKNIQYF
many | TRBJ2-7 | 15 | TRBV28 | TRBD2 | TGTGCCAGCAACAAGGCGGGACTAGCTTCACTTGAGCAGTACTTC | CASNKAGLASLEQYF
many | TRBJ2-1 | 16 | TRBV4-3 | TRBD1 | TGCGCCAGCAGCCAAGATTGGGGACAGGGACGGTACGAGCAGTTCTTC | CASSQDWGQGRYEQFF
many | TRBJ1-1 | 11 | TRBV29-1 | NA | TGCAGCGCTCGGGCAGAGACTGAAGCTTTCTTT | CSARAETEAFF
NA | TRBJ2-1 | 13 | TRBV18 | NA | TGTGCCAGCTCACCGGGACAACACAATGAGCAGTTCTTC | CASSPGQHNEQFF
many | TRBJ1-1 | 13 | TRBV28 | TRBD1 | TGTGCCAGCAGCCCGACAGGGGGGAGTGAAGCTTTCTTT | CASSPTGGSEAFF
NA | TRBJ2-5 | 15 | TRBV5-1 | TRBD1 | TGCGCCAGCAGCTTGGCGACGGGACAGCAAGAGACCCAGTACTTC | CASSLATGQQETQYF
many | TRBJ2-7 | 16 | TRBV5-6 | TRBD1 | TGTGCCAGCAGCTTGACCTCCCACAGGGGGCTGTACGAGCAGTACTTC | CASSLTSHRGLYEQYF
many | TRBJ2-3 | 15 | TRBV6-2/TRBV6-3 | NA | TGTGCCAGCAGTTACAGTCTCACCGGTGGTGATACGCAGTATTTT | CASSYSLTGGDTQYF
many | TRBJ2-7 | 16 | TRBV3-1 | TRBD1 | TGTGCCAGCAGCCCCAGTCCTGGACAGGGCTCTTACGAGCAGTACTTC | CASSPSPGQGSYEQYF
many | TRBJ2-1 | 14 | TRBV6-2/TRBV6-3 | TRBD2 | TGTGCCAGCAGGGTTAGCGGGAGTCGCAATGAGCAGTTCTTC | CASRVSGSRNEQFF
many | TRBJ2-7 | 15 | TRBV7-2 | TRBD2 | TGTGCCAGCAGCTTGAAGGCGGGAGGGCCCCACGAGCAGTACTTC | CASSLKAGGPHEQYF
few | TRBJ2-2 | 15 | TRBV20-1 | TRBD1 | TGCAGTGCTAGAAAAGGGGGCGGCGGCACCGGGGAGCTGTTTTTT | CSARKGGGGTGELFF
many | TRBJ2-3 | 15 | TRBV18 | TRBD2 | TGTGCCAGCTCACCAGAGCGGGAGGTGACAGATACGCAGTATTTT | CASSPEREVTDTQYF
many | TRBJ2-3 | 15 | TRBV24-1 | NA | TGTGCCACCAGCGAACTAGAAGGGGAGCCAGATACGCAGTATTTT | CATSELEGEPDTQYF
many | TRBJ1-2 | 18 | TRBV28 | TRBD1 | TGTGCCAGCAAAATCACGACAGGGATAGAGTCAGGTGGACATGGCTACACCTTC | CASKITTGIESGGHGYTF
many | TRBJ1-5 | 16 | TRBV28 | TRBD1 | TGTGCCAGCAGCCGTACAGGGGGCGCCGTCAATCAGCCCCAGCATTTT | CASSRTGGAVNQPQHF
many | TRBJ2-3 | 15 | TRBV4-3 | NA | TGCGCCAGCAGCCAAGTCGCGACGGGCACAGATACGCAGTATTTT | CASSQVATGTDTQYF
many | TRBJ1-5 | 17 | TRBV21-1 | NA | TGTGCCAGCAGCAAACCCTCCAAGATGGTCTACAATCAGCCCCAGCATTTT | CASSKPSKMVYNQPQHF
NA | TRBJ2-7 | 14 | TRBV6-5 | NA | TGTGCCAGCAGTTACTCGACATTAGCCTACGAGCAGTACTTC | CASSYSTLAYEQYF
few | TRBJ2-2 | 16 | TRBV10-3 | TRBD1 | TGTGCCATCAGTGAGGGACAGGGCTTGGACACCGGGGAGCTGTTTTTT | CAISEGQGLDTGELFF
many | TRBJ2-7 | 14 | TRBV5-5 | TRBD1 | TGTGCCAGCAGCTGGGGACAGTCTGCCTACGAGCAGTACTTC | CASSWGQSAYEQYF
many | TRBJ2-1 | 16 | TRBV5-1 | TRBD2 | TGCGCCAGCACCGTTGCGGGAGGGAATCGCTACAATGAGCAGTTCTTC | CASTVAGGNRYNEQFF
many | TRBJ1-5 | 14 | TRBV12-3/TRBV12-4 | NA | TGTGCCAGCAGTCTCGGGACCCAGTCTCAAGCCCAGCATTTT | CASSLGTQSQAQHF